This TCR beta chain came from a study of blood T cell repertoires in COVID-19. Study summary: Acute and convalescent COVID-19 specimens originated in the United States, Italy and Spain. T cells, B-cell-depleted T cells, or PBMCs supplied cDNA or gDNA.

Sequenced by immunoSEQ multiplex PCR; TCRdb stores in-frame clones only, minus some. The repertoire holds 85,000 to 120,000 clones, 70% to 90% seen once, with roughly 3.1% in the top ten. V lost 7 bases, J lost 3 bases, and 11 bases lay in between. The CDR3 covers 13 residues. Germline assignment: CDR1 LNHDA and CDR2 SQIVND (reference sequence). Sample: peripheral blood. This TCR came from a man aged 50 or older with active or convalescent COVID-19. The chain couples TRBV19 to TRBJ2-3; a possible D gene is TRBD2 (6 bases). The CDR3 loop reads CASTPSGTDTQYF. The CDR3 DNA is TGTGCCAGTACCCCCAGCGGGACAGATACGCAGTATTTT.